This T cell receptor (beta chain) was recorded in a study of cytomegalovirus exposure and HLA in healthy donors. Study at large: Around 80 million unique TCR sequences came from HLA-typed donors in an early release.

As regards this clone: Its antigen is undetermined.

Study-wide results and caveats: Some highly shared sequence variants likely arose as a pipeline artifact.

The PCR made use of 60 Vbeta and 13 Jbeta primers. Clones were read by immunoSEQ multiplex PCR, and TCRdb kept only the in-frame ones, dropping some. Of 150,000 to 200,000 clones listed, around 75% are singletons. The germline CDR1 and CDR2 sequences are LNHDA and SQIVND (reference sequence). V was pared by 7 bases and J by 7 bases, with 9 bases of the junction left unmatched. This CDR3 comprises 15 residues. The sequenced sample was PBMCs. The sequence came from a male donor in good health and CMV-seronegative. The V gene is TRBV19, the J gene TRBJ1-5; 11 positions agree with TRBD1. DNA for the CDR3: TGTGCCAGTAACGCGGACAGGGGGCCGGGGCAGCCCCAGCATTTT. The encoded protein is CASNADRGPGQPQHF.